This entry features one T cell receptor (beta chain) sequence. CDR3 length: 13 amino acids. Looked up from germline, CDR1 is MGHDK and CDR2 is SYGVNS. V was pared by 8 bases and J by 0 bases, with 8 bases between. These data belong to a study of blood T cell repertoires in COVID-19. Across the study: The samples span acute and convalescent COVID-19 from the United States, Italy and Spain. PBMCs, B-cell-depleted T cells, or T cells were the source of the cDNA or gDNA that made up the material.

As originally analysed: Amplification from reference gene primers served as the basis for estimated nucleated cell counts. Only in-frame clones appear in the TCRdb table, and some are missing; sequencing was by immunoSEQ multiplex PCR. V and J calls and clone size come straight from that table; D and trimming were deduced from the DNA. The data show tens of thousands of clones, 70% to 90% seen once. This sequence originates from a man in his fifties with acute or convalescent COVID-19. The sample taken for sequencing was peripheral blood. The gene calls are TRBV25-1 and TRBJ1-3; D not resolved. Written as DNA, the CDR3 is TGTGCCAGCCTAGACGGCTCTGGAAACACCATATATTTT. Its protein product is CASLDGSGNTIYF.